The clone carrying this T cell receptor beta chain turned up a few times. Assay: immunoSEQ multiplex PCR; the TCRdb copy retains only in-frame clones and omits some. Among around 92,000 clones listed, 83% were seen once. These data come from a study of blood T cell repertoires in COVID-19. Study background: The United States, Italy and Spain were the sources of the acute and convalescent COVID-19 samples. From T cells, B-cell-depleted T cells, or PBMCs came the material, which was cDNA or gDNA.

The germline gives CDR1 LNHDA, CDR2 SQIVND (reference sequence). J lost 4 bases, V lost 8 bases, and 8 bases had no gene match. The CDR3 runs to 14 residues. The chain couples TRBV19 to TRBJ1-1, with 9 nucleotides matching TRBD1. The clonotype originates from a woman of 80 years or more with acute or convalescent COVID-19. The specimen sequenced was peripheral blood. The CDR3 region is CASAWGQGATEAFF. The CDR3 nucleotides are TGTGCCAGTGCTTGGGGACAGGGTGCCACTGAAGCTTTCTTT.